Following are 25 T cell receptor beta chains from one sample sequenced in a study of cytotoxic CD8 clonotypes in ibrutinib-treated CLL. Assay: immunoSEQ multiplex PCR; the TCRdb copy retains only in-frame clones and omits some. The table has around 92,000 clones, approximately 71% seen once. Sequenced here: PBMCs, sampled after 24 months of ibrutinib treatment. Receptor source: a human donor with chronic lymphocytic leukemia.

The V and J genes are TRBV18 and TRBJ2-7; maybe TRBD1 (6 bases). Trimming removed 5 bases from V and 5 bases from J, with 16 bases in between. From germline, CDR1 is KGHSH and CDR2 LQKENI. This CDR3 contains 14 residues. CDR3 protein: CASSSTGYFNEQYF. The CDR3 coding sequence is TGTGCCAGCTCATCCACAGGGTATTTCAACGAGCAGTACTTC.

For the CDR3, the DNA is TGCGCCAGCAGCGGGGAGACAGGGAACTATGGCTACACCTTC. It encodes CASSGETGNYGYTF. This chain joins TRBV5-1 and TRBJ1-2, with 7 bases that match TRBD1. Germline lookup yields CDR1 SGHRS and CDR2 YFSETQ. The CDR3 totals 14 residues. With 4 bases clipped from V and 2 bases from J, the junction kept 5 bases outside the gene matches.

The V and J genes are TRBV30 and TRBJ1-2; a possible D gene is TRBD1 (6 bases). The CDR3 length is 12 residues. The V gene's germline CDR1 is GTSNPN and CDR2 SVGIG (reference sequence). Trimming cost V 2 bases and J 7 bases, with 11 bases left between them. The CDR3 bases are TGTGCCTGGAGTTCAAGGGGGTTTGGCTACACCTTC. Its translation: CAWSSRGFGYTF.

This chain joins TRBV5-1 and TRBJ2-3; 10 bases match TRBD1. J lost 0 bases, V lost 3 bases, and 13 bases had no gene match. Germline values: CDR1 SGHRS, CDR2 YFSETQ. The CDR3 is 19 amino acids. The CDR3 protein is CASSSDVPGQGSSTDTQYF. The CDR3 DNA follows: TGCGCCAGCAGCTCGGACGTCCCGGGACAGGGGTCTAGCACAGATACGCAGTATTTT. Together with reference TRBV5-1 and TRBJ2-3, the CDR3 gives the full variable domain: KAGVTQTPRYLIKTRGQQVTLSCSPISGHRSVSWYQQTPGQGLQFLFEYFSETQRNKGNFPGRFSGRQFSNSRSEMNVSTLELGDSALYLCASSSDVPGQGSSTDTQYFGPGTRLTVL.

In its sample, this clone was seen a few times. The chain is built from TRBV7-2 and TRBJ2-2; D is uncertain. The germline CDR1 and CDR2 sequences are SGHTA and FQGNSA. This CDR3 contains 13 residues. Trimming cost V 8 bases and J 2 bases, with 9 bases left between them. This CDR3 is CASLFINTGELFF. The DNA of the CDR3 is TGTGCCAGCTTGTTTATCAACACCGGGGAGCTGTTTTTT.

This clone was found once. This chain uses TRBV18 with TRBJ1-1; no definite D call. Germline V lookup: CDR1 KGHSH, CDR2 LQKENI. The CDR3 runs to 14 residues. V dropped 3 bases and J dropped 1 base, with 9 bases sitting between them. The CDR3 region is CASSPFVENTEAFF. DNA of the CDR3: TGTGCCAGCTCACCCTTTGTCGAGAACACTGAAGCTTTCTTT.

The chain joins TRBV9 to TRBJ1-2; TRBD1 might be the D (5 bases). With 4 bases removed from V and 2 bases from J, the gap between germline ends came to 12 bases. Germline lookup yields CDR1 SGDLS and CDR2 YYNGEE. This CDR3 region has 14 residues. CDR3: CASSKQTANYGYTF. The CDR3 DNA reads TGTGCCAGCAGCAAACAGACAGCGAACTATGGCTACACCTTC.

V gene TRBV4-1 combines with J gene TRBJ2-5, with D perhaps TRBD2 (5 bases). V was clipped by 2 bases and J by 5 bases, with 6 bases between them. Germline V lookup: CDR1 MGHRA, CDR2 YSYEKL. The CDR3 spans 12 residues. DNA for the CDR3: TGCGCCAGCAGCCAAAGAGGGGAGACCCAGTACTTC. Its protein is CASSQRGETQYF.

Only one count was recorded for this clone. This chain links TRBV9 with TRBJ2-5; 13 nucleotides line up with TRBD2. CDR1 is SGDLS, CDR2 YYNGEE, per germline. V lost 3 bases, J lost 2 bases, and 7 bases stayed unmatched. There are 17 residues in the CDR3. The CDR3 loop reads CASSARGLAGKQETQYF. In DNA form, the CDR3 reads TGTGCCAGCAGCGCGCGGGGACTAGCGGGGAAACAAGAGACCCAGTACTTC.

V usage is TRBV19 and J usage is TRBJ1-5; D remains unclear. The V and J ends lost 8 bases and 2 bases respectively, with 16 bases between them. Per germline, CDR1 LNHDA and CDR2 SQIVND (reference sequence). The CDR3 is 15 residues long. For the CDR3, the DNA is TGTGCCAGTCACTCCAAGGCCAAGGGCAATCAGCCCCAGCATTTT. Amino acids: CASHSKAKGNQPQHF.

The chain carries TRBV5-1 and TRBJ2-6; D not resolved. The CDR3 runs to 13 residues. V shed 2 bases and J shed 1 base, with 1 base lying between them. The germline V gene has CDR1 SGHRS and CDR2 YFSETQ. In nucleotides, the CDR3 is TGCGCCAGCAGCTTATCTGGGGCCAACGTCCTGACTTTC. As protein: CASSLSGANVLTF. Supplemented by reference TRBV5-1 and TRBJ2-6, the full variable domain reads KAGVTQTPRYLIKTRGQQVTLSCSPISGHRSVSWYQQTPGQGLQFLFEYFSETQRNKGNFPGRFSGRQFSNSRSEMNVSTLELGDSALYLCASSLSGANVLTFGAGSRLTVL.

The rearrangement joins TRBV7-2 to TRBJ2-2; 9 bases are a match to TRBD2. CDR1 is SGHTA and CDR2 is FQGNSA in the germline V gene. The CDR3 length is 15 residues. V lost 4 bases, J lost 1 base, and 1 base stayed unmatched. This CDR3 is CASSSTSGNTGELFF. In nucleotides, the CDR3 is TGTGCCAGCAGCTCGACTAGCGGGAACACCGGGGAGCTGTTTTTT.

This chain links TRBV27 with TRBJ2-7, with D hard to call. Germline V gene lookup returns CDR1 MNHEY and CDR2 SMNVEV (reference sequence). The length of the CDR3 is 13 residues. The ends were cut back, 6 bases at V and 7 bases at J, with 16 bases in the middle. The CDR3 DNA reads as TGTGCCAGCAGCCTAGATCCCTCGAGGGAGCAGTACTTC. This gives the protein CASSLDPSREQYF.

This clone came up a few times. In DNA form, the CDR3 reads TGTGCCAGCAGTCCCCATATCTTCGGACTAGCGGACACAGATACGCAGTATTTT. It yields the protein CASSPHIFGLADTDTQYF. This rearrangement joins TRBV27 to TRBJ2-3, with TRBD2 matching over 10 bases. The germline CDR1 and CDR2 sequences are MNHEY and SMNVEV (reference sequence). The CDR3 extends over 18 amino acids. V was clipped by 5 bases and J by 2 bases; unmatched bases: 13.

This chain links TRBV19 with TRBJ1-1; the D gene is possibly TRBD1 (5 bases). Germline V gene sequence: CDR1 LNHDA, CDR2 SQIVND (reference sequence). The ends were cut back, 5 bases at V and 8 bases at J, with 12 bases in the middle. This CDR3 has 12 residues. This CDR3 reads CASSPSAGEAFF. CDR3 bases: TGTGCCAGTAGTCCCTCAGCAGGGGAAGCTTTCTTT.

The rearrangement links TRBV10-3 to TRBJ2-7, with TRBD1 as a possible D gene (6 bases). V was trimmed by 3 bases and J by 7 bases, leaving 10 bases between them. CDR1 is ENHRY and CDR2 is SYGVKD in the germline V gene. The CDR3 is made up of 12 amino acids. CDR3 amino acids: CAISDEGEEQYF. In nucleotides, the CDR3 is TGTGCCATCAGTGACGAGGGGGAAGAGCAGTACTTC.

The chain couples TRBV27 to TRBJ2-1, with 8 bases matching TRBD2. Per the germline V gene, CDR1 is MNHEY and CDR2 is SMNVEV (reference sequence). The CDR3 length is 14 residues. Unmatched junction bases numbered 10, after V lost 5 bases and J lost 10 bases. The CDR3 DNA reads TGTGCCAGCAGTCCCGGGGGGGCTCGCAAGGAGCAGTTCTTC. Translation: CASSPGGARKEQFF.

The CDR3 DNA reads as TGTGCCAGCAGACCTACTTCCCAACAGCAGTTCTTC. Its protein product is CASRPTSQQQFF. V gene TRBV6-6 combines with J gene TRBJ2-1; D is ambiguous. The CDR3 is 12 residues long. Germline CDR1 and CDR2: MNHNY and SVGAGI (reference sequence). The germline V and J ends were trimmed by 6 bases and 11 bases, with 14 bases remaining between them.

The V call is TRBV7-9, the J call TRBJ1-2, with D perhaps matching TRBD1 (5 bases). Between the trimmed V and J ends, which lost 5 bases and 4 bases, there was a span of 23 bases. Per germline, CDR1 SEHNR and CDR2 FQNEAQ (reference sequence). There are 17 residues in the CDR3. The CDR3 loop is CASSAIRSRAASYGYTF. In nucleotides, the CDR3 is TGTGCCAGCAGCGCCATTCGTAGCAGGGCGGCTAGCTATGGCTACACCTTC. Combining the CDR3 with reference TRBV7-9 and TRBJ1-2 gives the whole variable domain DTGVSQNPRHKITKRGQNVTFRCDPISEHNRLYWYRQTLGQGPEFLTYFQNEAQLEKSRLLSDRFSAERPKGSFSTLEIQRTEQGDSAMYLCASSAIRSRAASYGYTFGSGTRLTVV.

The V gene is TRBV29-1, the J gene TRBJ1-3; D is uncertain. V lost 4 bases and J 4 bases, leaving 8 bases between the germline ends. Per the germline V gene, CDR1 is SQVTM and CDR2 is ANQGSEA. This CDR3 spans 12 amino acids. CDR3: CSVVGVGNTIYF. The CDR3 bases are TGCAGCGTTGTTGGTGTGGGAAACACCATATATTTT.

The chain employs TRBV25-1 and TRBJ2-3, with a weak D call TRBD1 (5 bases). The germline gives CDR1 MGHDK, CDR2 SYGVNS. The V end was cut by 9 bases, the J end by 7 bases, with 14 bases between. This CDR3 has 12 amino acids. This CDR3 reads CARSRQNHTQYF. CDR3 bases: TGTGCCAGATCTAGACAGAACCATACGCAGTATTTT.

In this sample, this clone turned up once. V gene TRBV29-1 combines with J gene TRBJ2-7; perhaps TRBD1 as D (5 bases). V lost 6 bases and J 2 bases, leaving 17 bases between the germline ends. This CDR3 region has 14 residues. Germline CDR1 SQVTM, CDR2 ANQGSEA. The CDR3 DNA sequence: TGCAGCGTATTTGACAGCCTTAATCCCTACGAGCAGTACTTC. Amino acid sequence: CSVFDSLNPYEQYF.

The V call is TRBV7-3, the J call TRBJ1-1; maybe TRBD1 (5 bases). The ends were cut back, 2 bases at V and 7 bases at J, with 11 bases in the middle. The CDR3 extends over 13 amino acids. Germline V gene sequence: CDR1 SGHTA, CDR2 FQGTGA. CDR3 nucleotides: TGTGCCAGCAGCTTATCTTTCGGACATGAAGCTTTCTTT. Protein sequence: CASSLSFGHEAFF.

The chain combines TRBV5-4 with TRBJ1-6; TRBD1 agrees at 9 bases. The CDR3 has 15 amino acids. J lost 7 bases, V lost 4 bases, and 6 bases had no gene match. CDR1 and CDR2 from the germline V gene are SGHNT and YYREEE (reference sequence). The CDR3 reads CASSGDRVGNSPLHF. The CDR3 nucleotides read TGTGCCAGCAGCGGGGACAGGGTGGGGAATTCACCCCTCCACTTT.

As DNA, the CDR3 is TGTGCCAGCAGTTGGTCGGCCGCCTACGAGCAGTACTTC. Translation gives CASSWSAAYEQYF. The J gene is TRBJ2-7, the V gene TRBV27; D is undetermined. CDR1 MNHEY and CDR2 SMNVEV come from the germline V gene (reference sequence). Trimming took off 4 bases at V and 2 bases at J, with 9 bases between the two ends. This CDR3 has 13 residues.